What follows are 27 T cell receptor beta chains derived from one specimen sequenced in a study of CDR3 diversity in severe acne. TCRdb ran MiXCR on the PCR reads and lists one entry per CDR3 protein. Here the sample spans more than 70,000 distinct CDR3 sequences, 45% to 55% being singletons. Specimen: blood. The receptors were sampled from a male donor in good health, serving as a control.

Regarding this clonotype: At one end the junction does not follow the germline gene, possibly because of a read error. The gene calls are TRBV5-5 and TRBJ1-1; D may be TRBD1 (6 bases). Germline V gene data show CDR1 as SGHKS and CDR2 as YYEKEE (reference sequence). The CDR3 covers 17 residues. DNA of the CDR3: TGCGCCAGCAGCCAAGAGATGTTGGTTAGGGGGAACACTGAGGCTTTCTTT. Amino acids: CASSQEMLVRGNTEAFF.

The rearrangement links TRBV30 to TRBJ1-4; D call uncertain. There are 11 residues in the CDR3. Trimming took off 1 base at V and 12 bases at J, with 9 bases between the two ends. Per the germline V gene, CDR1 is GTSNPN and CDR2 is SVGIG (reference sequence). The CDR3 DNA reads TGTGCCTGGAGTGCCCTAGAAGAACTGTTTTTT. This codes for CAWSALEELFF.

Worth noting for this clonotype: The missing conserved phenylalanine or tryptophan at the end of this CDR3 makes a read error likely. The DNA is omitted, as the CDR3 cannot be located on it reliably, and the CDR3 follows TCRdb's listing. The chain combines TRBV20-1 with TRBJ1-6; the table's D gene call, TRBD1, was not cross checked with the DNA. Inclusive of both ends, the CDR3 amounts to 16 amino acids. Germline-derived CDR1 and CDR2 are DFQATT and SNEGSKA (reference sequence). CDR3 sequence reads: CSASTDRAHYGYTFGS.

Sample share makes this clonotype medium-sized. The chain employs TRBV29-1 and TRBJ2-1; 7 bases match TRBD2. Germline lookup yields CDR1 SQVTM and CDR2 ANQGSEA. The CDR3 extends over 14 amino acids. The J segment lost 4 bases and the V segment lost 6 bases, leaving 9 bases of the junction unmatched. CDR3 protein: CSVTSGTNYNEQFF. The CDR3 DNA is TGCAGCGTCACCAGCGGGACTAATTACAATGAGCAGTTCTTC.

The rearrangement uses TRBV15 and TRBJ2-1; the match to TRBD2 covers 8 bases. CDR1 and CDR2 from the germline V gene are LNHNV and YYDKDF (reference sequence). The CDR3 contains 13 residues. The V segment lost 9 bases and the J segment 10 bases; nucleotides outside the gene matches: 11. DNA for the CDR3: TGTGCCACGGGGTCGGGGGGGGCGGCCGAGCAGTTCTTC. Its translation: CATGSGGAAEQFF.

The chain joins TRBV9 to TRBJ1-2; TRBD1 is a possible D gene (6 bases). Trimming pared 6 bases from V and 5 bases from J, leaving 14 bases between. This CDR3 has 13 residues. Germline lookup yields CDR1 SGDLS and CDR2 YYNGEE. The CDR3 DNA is TGTGCCAGCAACGGGGGGCGCGGGTATGGCTACACCTTC. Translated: CASNGGRGYGYTF. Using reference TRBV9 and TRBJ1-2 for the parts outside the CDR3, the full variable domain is DSGVTQTPKHLITATGQRVTLRCSPRSGDLSVYWYQQSLDQGLQFLIQYYNGEERAKGNILERFSAQQFPDLHSELNLSSLELGDSALYFCASNGGRGYGYTFGSGTRLTVV.

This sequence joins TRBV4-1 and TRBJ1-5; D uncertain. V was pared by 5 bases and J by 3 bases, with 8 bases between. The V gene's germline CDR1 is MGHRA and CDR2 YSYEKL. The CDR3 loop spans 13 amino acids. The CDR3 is CASSIRFNQPQHF. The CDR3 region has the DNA TGCGCCAGCAGCATCAGGTTCAATCAGCCCCAGCATTTT.

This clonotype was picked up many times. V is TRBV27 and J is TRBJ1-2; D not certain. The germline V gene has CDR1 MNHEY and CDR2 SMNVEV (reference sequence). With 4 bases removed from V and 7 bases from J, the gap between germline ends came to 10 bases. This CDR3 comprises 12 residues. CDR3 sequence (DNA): TGTGCCAGCAGTTCGGCCTCGAGTGGCTACACCTTC. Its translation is CASSSASSGYTF.

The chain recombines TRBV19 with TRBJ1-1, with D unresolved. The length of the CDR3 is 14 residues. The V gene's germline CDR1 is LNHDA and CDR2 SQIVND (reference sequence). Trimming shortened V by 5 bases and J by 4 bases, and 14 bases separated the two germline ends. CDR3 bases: TGTGCCAGTAGTGTGGATCAAGCCGGCACTGAAGCTTTCTTT. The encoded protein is CASSVDQAGTEAFF.

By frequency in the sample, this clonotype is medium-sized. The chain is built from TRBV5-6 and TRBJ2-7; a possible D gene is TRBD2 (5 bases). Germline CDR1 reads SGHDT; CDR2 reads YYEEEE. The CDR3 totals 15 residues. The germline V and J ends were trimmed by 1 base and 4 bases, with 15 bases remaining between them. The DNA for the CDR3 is TGTGCCAGCAGCTTGCGAACGGTAGGGAGTTACGAGCAGTACTTC. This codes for CASSLRTVGSYEQYF.

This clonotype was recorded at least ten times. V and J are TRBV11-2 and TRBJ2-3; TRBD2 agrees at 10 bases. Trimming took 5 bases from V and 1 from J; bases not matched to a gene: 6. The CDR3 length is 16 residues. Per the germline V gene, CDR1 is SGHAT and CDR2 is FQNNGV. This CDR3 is CASSPLAGARTDTQYF. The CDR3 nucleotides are TGTGCCAGCAGCCCCCTAGCGGGAGCGCGCACAGATACGCAGTATTTT. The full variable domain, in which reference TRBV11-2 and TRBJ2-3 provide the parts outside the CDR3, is EAGVAQSPRYKIIEKRQSVAFWCNPISGHATLYWYQQILGQGPKLLIQFQNNGVVDDSQLPKDRFSAERLKGVDSTLKIQPAKLEDSAVYLCASSPLAGARTDTQYFGPGTRLTVL.

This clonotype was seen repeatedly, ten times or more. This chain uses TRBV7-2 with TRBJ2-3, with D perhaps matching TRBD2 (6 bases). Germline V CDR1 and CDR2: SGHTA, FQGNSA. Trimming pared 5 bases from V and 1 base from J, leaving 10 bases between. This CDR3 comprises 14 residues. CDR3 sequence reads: CASSPQRGTDTQYF. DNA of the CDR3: TGTGCCAGCAGCCCCCAGCGGGGCACAGATACGCAGTATTTT.

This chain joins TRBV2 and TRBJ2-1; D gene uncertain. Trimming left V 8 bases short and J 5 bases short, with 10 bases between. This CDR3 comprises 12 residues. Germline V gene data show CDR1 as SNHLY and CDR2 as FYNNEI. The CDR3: CASPRLDNEQFF. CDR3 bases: TGTGCCAGCCCACGACTGGACAATGAGCAGTTCTTC.

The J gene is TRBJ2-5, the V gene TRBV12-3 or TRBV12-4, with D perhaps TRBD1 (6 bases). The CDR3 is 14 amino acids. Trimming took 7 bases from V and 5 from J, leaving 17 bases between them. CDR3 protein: CASNPWGQGETQYF. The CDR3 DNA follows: TGTGCCAGCAATCCGTGGGGGCAGGGGGAGACCCAGTACTTC.

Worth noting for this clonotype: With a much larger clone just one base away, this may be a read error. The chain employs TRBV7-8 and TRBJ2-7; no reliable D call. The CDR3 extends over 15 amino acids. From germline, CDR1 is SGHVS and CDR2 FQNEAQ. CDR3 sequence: CASSLNYGSSYEQHF. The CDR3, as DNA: TGTGCCAGCAGCTTAAACTACGGTAGCTCCTACGAGCAGCACTTC.

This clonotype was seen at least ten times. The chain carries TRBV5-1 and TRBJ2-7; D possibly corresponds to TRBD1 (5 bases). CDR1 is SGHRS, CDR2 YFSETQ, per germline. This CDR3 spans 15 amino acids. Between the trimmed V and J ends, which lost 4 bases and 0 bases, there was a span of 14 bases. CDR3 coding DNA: TGCGCCAGCAGCCAAACAGGATATAGCTCCTACGAGCAGTACTTC. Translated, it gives CASSQTGYSSYEQYF.

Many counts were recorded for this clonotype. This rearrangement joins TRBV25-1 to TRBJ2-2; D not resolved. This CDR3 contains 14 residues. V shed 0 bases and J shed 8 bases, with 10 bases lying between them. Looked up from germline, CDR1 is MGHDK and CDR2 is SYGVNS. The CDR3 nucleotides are TGTGCCAGCAGTGAATACCGCAGCCAGGGGGAGCTGTTTTTT. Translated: CASSEYRSQGELFF. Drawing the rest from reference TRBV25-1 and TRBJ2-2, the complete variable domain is EADIYQTPRYLVIGTGKKITLECSQTMGHDKMYWYQQDPGMELHLIHYSYGVNSTEKGDLSSESTVSRIRTEHFPLTLESARPSHTSQYLCASSEYRSQGELFFGEGSRLTVL.

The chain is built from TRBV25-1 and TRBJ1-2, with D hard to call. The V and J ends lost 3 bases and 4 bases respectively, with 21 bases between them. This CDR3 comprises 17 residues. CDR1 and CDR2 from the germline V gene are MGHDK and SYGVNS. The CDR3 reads CASSEGTLPPSSYGYTF. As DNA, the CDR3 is TGTGCCAGCAGTGAGGGCACCCTCCCTCCGAGCAGCTATGGCTACACCTTC.

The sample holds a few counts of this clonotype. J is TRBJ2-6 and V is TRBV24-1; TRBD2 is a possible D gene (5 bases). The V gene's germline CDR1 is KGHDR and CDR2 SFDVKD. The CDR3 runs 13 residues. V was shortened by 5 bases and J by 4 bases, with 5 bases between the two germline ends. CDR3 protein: CATSGRGANVLTF. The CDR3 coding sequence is TGTGCCACCAGTGGGAGGGGGGCCAACGTCCTGACTTTC.

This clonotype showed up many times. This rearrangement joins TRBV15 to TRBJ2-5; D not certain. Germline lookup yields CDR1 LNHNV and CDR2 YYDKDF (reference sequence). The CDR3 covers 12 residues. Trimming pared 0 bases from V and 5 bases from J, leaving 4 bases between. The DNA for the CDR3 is TGTGCCACCAGCAGAGATCGGGAGACCCAGTACTTC. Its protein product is CATSRDRETQYF.

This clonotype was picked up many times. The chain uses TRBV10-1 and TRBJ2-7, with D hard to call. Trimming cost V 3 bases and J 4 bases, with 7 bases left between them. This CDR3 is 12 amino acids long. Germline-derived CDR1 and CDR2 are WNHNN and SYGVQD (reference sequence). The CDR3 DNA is TGCGCCAGCAGTGATAGACAATACGAGCAGTACTTC. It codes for CASSDRQYEQYF.

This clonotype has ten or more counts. CDR3 in amino acids: CASSVRVVEQYF. The CDR3 region has the DNA TGTGCCAGCAGCGTCAGGGTAGTCGAGCAGTACTTC. The rearrangement uses TRBV11-2 and TRBJ2-7; possible D gene TRBD1, 5 bases. Trimming shortened V by 5 bases and J by 6 bases, and 11 bases separated the two germline ends. This CDR3 has 12 residues. The germline CDR1 and CDR2 sequences are SGHAT and FQNNGV.

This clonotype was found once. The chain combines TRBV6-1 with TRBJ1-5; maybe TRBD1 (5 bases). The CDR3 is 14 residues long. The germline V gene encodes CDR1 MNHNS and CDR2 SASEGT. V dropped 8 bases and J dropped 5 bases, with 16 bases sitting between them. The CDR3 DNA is TGTGCCAGCGGTAGACAGAGGGCACATCAGCCCCAGCATTTT. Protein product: CASGRQRAHQPQHF.

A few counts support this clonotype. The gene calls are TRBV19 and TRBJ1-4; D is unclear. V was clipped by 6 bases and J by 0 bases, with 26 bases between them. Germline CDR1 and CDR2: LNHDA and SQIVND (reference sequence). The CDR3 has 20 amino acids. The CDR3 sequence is CASSRKLYGSALTTNEKLFF. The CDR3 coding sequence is TGTGCCAGTAGCCGAAAATTATACGGGAGCGCTCTTACAACTAATGAAAAACTGTTTTTT.

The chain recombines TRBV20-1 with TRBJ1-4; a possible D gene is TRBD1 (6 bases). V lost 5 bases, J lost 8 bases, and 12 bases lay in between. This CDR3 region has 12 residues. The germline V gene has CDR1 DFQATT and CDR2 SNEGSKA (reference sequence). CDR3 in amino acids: CSASRTAEKLFF. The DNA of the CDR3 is TGCAGTGCTTCCCGGACAGCGGAAAAACTGTTTTTT.

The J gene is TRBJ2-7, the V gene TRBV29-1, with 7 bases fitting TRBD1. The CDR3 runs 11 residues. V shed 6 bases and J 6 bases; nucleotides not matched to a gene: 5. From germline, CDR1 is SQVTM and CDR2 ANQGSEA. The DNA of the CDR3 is TGCAGCGTCGGTGACAGGGCCGAGCAGTACTTC. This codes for CSVGDRAEQYF.

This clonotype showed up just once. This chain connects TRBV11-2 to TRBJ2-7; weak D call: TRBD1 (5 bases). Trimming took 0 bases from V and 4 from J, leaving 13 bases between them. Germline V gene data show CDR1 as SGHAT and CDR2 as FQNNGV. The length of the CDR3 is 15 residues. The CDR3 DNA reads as TGTGCCAGCAGCTTAGATGTTGGGGCCGGGTACGAGCAGTACTTC. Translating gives CASSLDVGAGYEQYF. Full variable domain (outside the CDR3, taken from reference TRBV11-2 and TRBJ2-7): EAGVAQSPRYKIIEKRQSVAFWCNPISGHATLYWYQQILGQGPKLLIQFQNNGVVDDSQLPKDRFSAERLKGVDSTLKIQPAKLEDSAVYLCASSLDVGAGYEQYFGPGTRLTVT.